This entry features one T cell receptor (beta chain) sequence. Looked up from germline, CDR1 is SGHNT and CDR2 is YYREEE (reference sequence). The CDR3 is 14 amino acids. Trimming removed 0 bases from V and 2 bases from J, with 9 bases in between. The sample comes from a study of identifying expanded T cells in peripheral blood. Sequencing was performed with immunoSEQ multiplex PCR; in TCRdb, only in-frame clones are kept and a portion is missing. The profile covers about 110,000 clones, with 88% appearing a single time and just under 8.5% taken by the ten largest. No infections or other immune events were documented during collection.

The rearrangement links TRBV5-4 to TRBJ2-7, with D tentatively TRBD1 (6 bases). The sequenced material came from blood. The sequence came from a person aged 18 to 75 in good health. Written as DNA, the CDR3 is TGTGCCAGCAGCTTGGACAGGGTGCCCTACGAGCAGTACTTC. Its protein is CASSLDRVPYEQYF.